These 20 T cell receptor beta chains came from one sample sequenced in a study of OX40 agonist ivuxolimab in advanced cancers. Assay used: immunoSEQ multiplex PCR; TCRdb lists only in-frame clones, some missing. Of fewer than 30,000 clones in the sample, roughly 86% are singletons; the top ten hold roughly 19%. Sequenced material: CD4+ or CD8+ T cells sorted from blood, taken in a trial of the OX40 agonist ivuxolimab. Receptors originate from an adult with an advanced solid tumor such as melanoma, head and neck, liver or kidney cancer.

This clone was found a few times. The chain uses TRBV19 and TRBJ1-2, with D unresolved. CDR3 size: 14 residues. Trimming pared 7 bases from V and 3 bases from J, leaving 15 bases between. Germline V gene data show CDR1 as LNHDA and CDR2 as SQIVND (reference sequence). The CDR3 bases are TGTGCCAGTAAAGGCCGGACCAAGTACTATGGCTACACCTTC. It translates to CASKGRTKYYGYTF.

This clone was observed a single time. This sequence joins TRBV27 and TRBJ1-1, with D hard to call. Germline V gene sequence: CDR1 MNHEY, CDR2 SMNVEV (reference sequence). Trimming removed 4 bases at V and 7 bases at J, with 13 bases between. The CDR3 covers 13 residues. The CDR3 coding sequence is TGTGCCAGCAGTTCGGTACTGGGGAGTGAAGCTTTCTTT. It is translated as CASSSVLGSEAFF.

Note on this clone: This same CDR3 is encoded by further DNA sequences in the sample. CDR3 nucleotide sequence: TGTGCCAGCAGTCTACTAAGCTCCTACAATGAGCAGTTCTTC. Its protein is CASSLLSSYNEQFF. V usage is TRBV28 and J usage is TRBJ2-1; D gene unclear. CDR1 MDHEN and CDR2 SYDVKM come from the germline V gene. CDR3 length: 14 amino acids. Trimming removed 5 bases at V and 0 bases at J, with 8 bases between.

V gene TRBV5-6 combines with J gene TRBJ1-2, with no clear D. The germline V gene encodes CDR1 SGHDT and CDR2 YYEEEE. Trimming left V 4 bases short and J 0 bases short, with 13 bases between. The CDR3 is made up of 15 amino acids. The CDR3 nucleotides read TGTGCCAGCAGCCAAGTAGGCGGAACTAACTATGGCTACACCTTC. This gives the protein CASSQVGGTNYGYTF.

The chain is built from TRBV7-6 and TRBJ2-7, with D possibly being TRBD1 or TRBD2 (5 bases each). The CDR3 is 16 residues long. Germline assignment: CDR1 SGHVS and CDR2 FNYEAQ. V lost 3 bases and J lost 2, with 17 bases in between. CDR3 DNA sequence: TGTGCCAGCAGCTTTCCTCGGGACGGACCTACCTACGAGCAGTACTTC. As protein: CASSFPRDGPTYEQYF.

The CDR3 DNA reads TGTGCCAGCAGCCGCGAAAGCTCCTACAATGAGCAGTTCTTC. Translating gives CASSRESSYNEQFF. This chain uses TRBV7-6 with TRBJ2-1; the D is unclear. Germline CDR1 reads SGHVS; CDR2 reads FNYEAQ. The germline V and J ends were trimmed by 5 bases and 0 bases, with 8 bases remaining between them. The CDR3 runs to 14 residues.

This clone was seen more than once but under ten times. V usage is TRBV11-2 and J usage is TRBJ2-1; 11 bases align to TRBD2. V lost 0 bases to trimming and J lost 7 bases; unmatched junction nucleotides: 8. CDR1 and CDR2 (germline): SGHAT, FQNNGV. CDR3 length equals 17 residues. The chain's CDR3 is CASSLEGALAGANEQFF. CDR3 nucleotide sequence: TGTGCCAGCAGCTTAGAAGGGGCACTAGCGGGAGCAAATGAGCAGTTCTTC.

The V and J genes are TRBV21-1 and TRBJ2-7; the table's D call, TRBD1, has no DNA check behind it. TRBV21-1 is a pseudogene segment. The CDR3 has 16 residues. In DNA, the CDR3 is TGTGCCAGCAGCAAAGATCCAGGGAAACTCTCCTACGAGCAGTACTTC. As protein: CASSKDPGKLSYEQYF.

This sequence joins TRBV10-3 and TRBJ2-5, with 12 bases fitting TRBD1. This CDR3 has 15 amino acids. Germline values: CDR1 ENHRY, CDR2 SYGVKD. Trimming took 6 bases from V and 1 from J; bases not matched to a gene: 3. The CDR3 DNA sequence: TGTGCCATCAGGGGACAGGGGGCAAGCCAAGAGACCCAGTACTTC. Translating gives CAIRGQGASQETQYF.

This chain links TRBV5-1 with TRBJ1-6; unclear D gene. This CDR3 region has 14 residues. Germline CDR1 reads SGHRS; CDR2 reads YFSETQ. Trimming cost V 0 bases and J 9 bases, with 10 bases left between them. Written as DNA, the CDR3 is TGCGCCAGCAGCTTGGCCGGCGGCGGTTCACCCCTCCACTTT. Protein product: CASSLAGGGSPLHF.

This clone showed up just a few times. The CDR3: CASSDYGTLSTDTQYF. CDR3 sequence (DNA): TGTGCCAGCAGTGACTACGGGACTCTTAGCACAGATACGCAGTATTTT. The V call is TRBV6-4, the J call TRBJ2-3; possibly TRBD2 for D (6 bases). Germline-derived CDR1 and CDR2 are MRHNA and SNTAGT. There are 16 residues in the CDR3. Trimming cost V 1 base and J 0 bases, with 11 bases left between them.

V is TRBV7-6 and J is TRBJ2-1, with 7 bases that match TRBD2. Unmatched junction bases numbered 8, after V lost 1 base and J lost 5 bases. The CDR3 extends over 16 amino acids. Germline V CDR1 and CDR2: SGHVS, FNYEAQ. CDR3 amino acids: CASSLEVAGMDNEQFF. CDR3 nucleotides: TGTGCCAGCAGCTTAGAGGTAGCGGGTATGGACAATGAGCAGTTCTTC.

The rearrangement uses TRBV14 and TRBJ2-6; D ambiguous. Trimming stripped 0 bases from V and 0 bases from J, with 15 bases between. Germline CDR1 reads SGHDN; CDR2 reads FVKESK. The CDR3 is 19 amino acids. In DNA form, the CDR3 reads TGTGCCAGCAGCCAAGATGTTACAGCAAGCCTCTCTGGGGCCAACGTCCTGACTTTC. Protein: CASSQDVTASLSGANVLTF. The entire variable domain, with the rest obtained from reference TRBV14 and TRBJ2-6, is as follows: EAGVTQFPSHSVIEKGQTVTLRCDPISGHDNLYWYRRVMGKEIKFLLHFVKESKQDESGMPNNRFLAERTGGTYSTLKVQPAELEDSGVYFCASSQDVTASLSGANVLTFGAGSRLTVL.

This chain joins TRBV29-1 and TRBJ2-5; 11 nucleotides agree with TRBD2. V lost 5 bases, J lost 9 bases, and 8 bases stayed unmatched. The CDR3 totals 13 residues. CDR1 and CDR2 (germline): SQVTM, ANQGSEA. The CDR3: CSVLAGGHGAQYF. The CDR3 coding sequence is TGCAGCGTTCTAGCGGGGGGCCACGGGGCCCAGTACTTC.

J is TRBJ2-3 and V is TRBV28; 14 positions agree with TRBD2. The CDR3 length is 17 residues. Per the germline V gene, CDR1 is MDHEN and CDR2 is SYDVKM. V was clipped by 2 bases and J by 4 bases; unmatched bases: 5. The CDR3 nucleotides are TGTGCCAGCAGTTTACGACTAGCGGGGGGGCCGCCAGATACGCAGTATTTT. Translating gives CASSLRLAGGPPDTQYF.

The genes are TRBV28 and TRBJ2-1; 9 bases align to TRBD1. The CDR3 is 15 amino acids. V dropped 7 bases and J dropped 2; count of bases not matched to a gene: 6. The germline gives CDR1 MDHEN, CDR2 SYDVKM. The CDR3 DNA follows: TGTGCCAGCATTATGGACAGGGGAGCCTACAATGAGCAGTTCTTC. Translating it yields CASIMDRGAYNEQFF.

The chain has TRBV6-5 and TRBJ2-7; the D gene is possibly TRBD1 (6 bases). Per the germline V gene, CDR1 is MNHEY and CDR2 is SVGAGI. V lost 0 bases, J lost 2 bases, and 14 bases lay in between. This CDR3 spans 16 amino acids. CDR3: CASSYSSSGVTYEQYF. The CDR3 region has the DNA TGTGCCAGCAGTTACTCGAGTTCAGGGGTAACCTACGAGCAGTACTTC.

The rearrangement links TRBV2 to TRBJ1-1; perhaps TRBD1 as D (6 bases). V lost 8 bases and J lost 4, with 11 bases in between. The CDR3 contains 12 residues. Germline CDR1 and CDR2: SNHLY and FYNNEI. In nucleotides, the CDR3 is TGTGCCAGCGTGACAGGACCCACTGAAGCTTTCTTT. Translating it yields CASVTGPTEAFF.

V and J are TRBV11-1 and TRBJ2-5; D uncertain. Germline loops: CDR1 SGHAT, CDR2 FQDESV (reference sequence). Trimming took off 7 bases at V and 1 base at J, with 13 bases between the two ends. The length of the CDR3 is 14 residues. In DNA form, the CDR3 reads TGTGCCAGCACGGAGCAGGAAGCCCAAGAGACCCAGTACTTC. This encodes CASTEQEAQETQYF.

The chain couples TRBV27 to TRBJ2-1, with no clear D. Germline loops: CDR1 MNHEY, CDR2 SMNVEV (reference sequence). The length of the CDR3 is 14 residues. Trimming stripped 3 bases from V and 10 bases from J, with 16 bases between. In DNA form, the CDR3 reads TGTGCCAGCAGTTTGGCCCAGTCCATTTTGGAGCAGTTCTTC. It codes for CASSLAQSILEQFF.